Below, 4 T cell receptor beta chains from the same sample are listed, as sequenced in a study of cytomegalovirus exposure and HLA in healthy donors. PCR involved 60 Vbeta and 13 Jbeta primers. Some clones are missing from TCRdb's copy, which holds only in-frame ones; the method was immunoSEQ multiplex PCR. The sample lists roughly 190,000 clones, approximately 86% occurring once. Sequencing was carried out using PBMCs. Receptors originate from a woman aged 18-35 years in good health and CMV-seronegative.

This chain connects TRBV5-1 to TRBJ1-1; 8 bases are shared with TRBD1. Germline loops: CDR1 SGHRS, CDR2 YFSETQ. The V and J ends lost 2 bases and 7 bases, in that order; junction bases with no gene match: 4. The CDR3 runs 13 residues. The CDR3 DNA sequence: TGCGCCAGCAGCTTAGATGGACAGGGTGAAGCTTTCTTT. It yields the protein CASSLDGQGEAFF.

This rearrangement joins TRBV5-1 to TRBJ1-4; possible D gene TRBD1, 5 bases. Trimming removed 1 base at V and 7 bases at J, with 14 bases between. CDR1 and CDR2 from the germline V gene are SGHRS and YFSETQ. CDR3 length: 15 amino acids. The CDR3 bases are TGCGCCAGCAGCTTGTCGGGAGGGGATGGTGAAAAACTGTTTTTT. This sequence encodes CASSLSGGDGEKLFF. Full variable domain (rest looked up from reference TRBV5-1 and TRBJ1-4): KAGVTQTPRYLIKTRGQQVTLSCSPISGHRSVSWYQQTPGQGLQFLFEYFSETQRNKGNFPGRFSGRQFSNSRSEMNVSTLELGDSALYLCASSLSGGDGEKLFFGSGTQLSVL.

The chain recombines TRBV19 with TRBJ2-1; D may be TRBD2 (5 bases). V lost 6 bases to trimming and J lost 0 bases, with 9 bases between them. The germline V gene has CDR1 LNHDA and CDR2 SQIVND (reference sequence). The CDR3 is 14 amino acids. CDR3 in DNA: TGTGCCAGTAGGGGAGAGAGCTCCTACAATGAGCAGTTCTTC. Translating it yields CASRGESSYNEQFF.

The chain couples TRBV13 to TRBJ2-7; maybe TRBD2 (6 bases). The CDR3 spans 16 residues. The germline gives CDR1 PRHDT, CDR2 FYEKMQ (reference sequence). V shed 0 bases and J shed 0 bases, with 12 bases lying between them. The CDR3 is CASSLGLVGSSYEQYF. CDR3 coding DNA: TGTGCCAGCAGCTTAGGCCTTGTCGGGAGCTCCTACGAGCAGTACTTC.